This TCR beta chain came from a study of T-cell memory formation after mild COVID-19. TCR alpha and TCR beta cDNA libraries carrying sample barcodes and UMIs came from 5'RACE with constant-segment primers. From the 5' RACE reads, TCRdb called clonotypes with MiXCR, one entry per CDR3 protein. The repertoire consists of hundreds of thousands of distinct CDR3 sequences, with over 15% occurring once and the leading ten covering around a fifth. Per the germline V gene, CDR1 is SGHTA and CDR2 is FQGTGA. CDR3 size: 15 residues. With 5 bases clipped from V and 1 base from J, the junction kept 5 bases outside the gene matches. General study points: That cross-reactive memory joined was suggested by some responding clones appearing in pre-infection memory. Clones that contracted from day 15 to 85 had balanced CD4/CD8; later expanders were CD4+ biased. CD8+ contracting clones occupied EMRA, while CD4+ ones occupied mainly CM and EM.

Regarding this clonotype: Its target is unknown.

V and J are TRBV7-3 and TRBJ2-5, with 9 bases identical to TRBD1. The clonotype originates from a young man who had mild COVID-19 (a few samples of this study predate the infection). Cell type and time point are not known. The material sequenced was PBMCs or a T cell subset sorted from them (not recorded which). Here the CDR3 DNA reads TGTGCCAGCAGCGACAGGGGGACGCCCCAAGAGACCCAGTACTTC. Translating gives CASSDRGTPQETQYF.